A single sample is the source of the 15 T cell receptor beta chains below, sequenced in a study of cytomegalovirus exposure and HLA in healthy donors. Primers: 60 Vbeta forward and 13 Jbeta reverse. Clones were read by immunoSEQ multiplex PCR, and TCRdb kept only the in-frame ones, dropping some. The table shows approximately 120,000 clones, with roughly 63% occurring only once. The sample consisted of PBMCs. The receptor source for this set is a woman aged 70-85 years in good health and CMV-seropositive.

There are a few counts of this clone. The chain links TRBV7-2 to TRBJ1-2; D unclear. V was trimmed by 10 bases and J by 2 bases, leaving 5 bases between them. The germline gives CDR1 SGHTA, CDR2 FQGNSA. There are 10 residues in the CDR3. CDR3 region: CATENYGYTF. The CDR3 DNA is TGTGCCACTGAGAACTATGGCTACACCTTC.

The chain has TRBV10-3 and TRBJ2-3; a possible D gene is TRBD2 (5 bases). V shed 4 bases and J shed 2 bases, with 10 bases lying between them. CDR1 is ENHRY and CDR2 is SYGVKD in the germline V gene. The length of the CDR3 is 14 residues. The CDR3, as DNA: TGTGCCATCAGTGGAGCGGTAAACACAGATACGCAGTATTTT. Amino acid sequence: CAISGAVNTDTQYF.

The chain couples TRBV7-9 to TRBJ1-2; TRBD1 matches 8 bases. The CDR3 length is 14 residues. Unmatched junction bases numbered 3, after V lost 5 bases and J lost 1 base. Germline loops: CDR1 SEHNR, CDR2 FQNEAQ (reference sequence). CDR3 nucleotide sequence: TGTGCCAGCAGCCAAGGACAGGGTAACTATGGCTACACCTTC. This gives the protein CASSQGQGNYGYTF.

This chain joins TRBV7-2 and TRBJ1-2; D perhaps matches TRBD1 (5 bases). Germline V lookup: CDR1 SGHTA, CDR2 FQGNSA. The CDR3 sequence is 13 residues long. V was cut by 3 bases and J by 1 base, with 6 bases left in between. The CDR3 protein is CASSFQGNYGYTF. The CDR3 DNA sequence: TGTGCCAGCAGCTTTCAGGGTAACTATGGCTACACCTTC.

This clone appeared a single time. The chain is built from TRBV18 and TRBJ1-1; D remains unclear. CDR1 is KGHSH, CDR2 LQKENI, per germline. The CDR3 totals 16 residues. The germline V and J ends were trimmed by 2 bases and 3 bases, with 16 bases remaining between them. The CDR3: CASSPGRPSFDTEAFF. In nucleotides, the CDR3 is TGTGCCAGCTCACCAGGGAGACCCAGCTTCGACACTGAAGCTTTCTTT.

The V and J genes are TRBV4-1 and TRBJ2-2; TRBD2 matches 11 bases. Germline V gene lookup returns CDR1 MGHRA and CDR2 YSYEKL. CDR3 size: 17 residues. The V gene end was trimmed by 4 bases and the J gene end by 4 bases; junction bases not matched to a gene: 8. CDR3 protein: CASSPIILAGATGELFF. In DNA, the CDR3 is TGCGCCAGCAGCCCCATAATACTAGCGGGGGCCACCGGGGAGCTGTTTTTT.

This chain links TRBV6-5 with TRBJ1-1; possible D gene TRBD1, 6 bases. The V and J ends lost 0 bases and 4 bases respectively, with 12 bases between them. The V gene's germline CDR1 is MNHEY and CDR2 SVGAGI. CDR3 size: 15 residues. The CDR3 spells CASSYSPQGGTEAFF. CDR3 in DNA: TGTGCCAGCAGTTACTCTCCACAGGGTGGCACTGAAGCTTTCTTT.

The chain couples TRBV7-8 to TRBJ1-5; the match to TRBD1 covers 8 bases. CDR1 and CDR2 from the germline V gene are SGHVS and FQNEAQ. This CDR3 contains 16 residues. Losses at the gene ends were 1 base for V and 4 bases for J; bases not matched to a gene: 6. DNA for the CDR3: TGTGCCAGCAGCTTAGGCGCCGGGACAGGTAATCAGCCCCAGCATTTT. Translation: CASSLGAGTGNQPQHF.

The chain employs TRBV6-1 and TRBJ2-1; 7 bases agree with TRBD2. The CDR3 covers 15 residues. Per the germline V gene, CDR1 is MNHNS and CDR2 is SASEGT. V shed 7 bases and J 4 bases; nucleotides not matched to a gene: 10. CDR3: CASIRLAELYNEQFF. CDR3 sequence (DNA): TGTGCCAGCATCAGACTAGCCGAACTTTACAATGAGCAGTTCTTC.

This clone has just a few counts. V and J are TRBV6-1 and TRBJ1-2, with TRBD1 matching over 11 bases. Germline values: CDR1 MNHNS, CDR2 SASEGT. V trimming: 5 bases; J trimming: 3 bases; junction bases outside the gene matches: 2. The CDR3 length is 14 residues. CDR3 in amino acids: CASSMDRGHYGYTF. The CDR3 nucleotides are TGTGCCAGCAGTATGGACAGGGGGCACTATGGCTACACCTTC.

This chain uses TRBV7-9 with TRBJ2-1; the match to TRBD2 covers 8 bases. The V and J ends lost 3 bases and 9 bases, in that order; junction bases with no gene match: 1. This CDR3 spans 12 amino acids. Germline values: CDR1 SEHNR, CDR2 FQNEAQ (reference sequence). The CDR3 DNA reads as TGTGCCAGCAGCTTTAGCGGGGTTGAGCAGTTCTTC. Protein product: CASSFSGVEQFF.

This clone came up a few times. The chain is built from TRBV5-4 and TRBJ1-1, with TRBD1 identical over 11 bases. Germline V gives CDR1 SGHNT, CDR2 YYREEE (reference sequence). V shed 4 bases, J shed 5 bases, and the junction held 4 bases outside the gene matches. CDR3 length: 14 residues. The CDR3 coding sequence is TGTGCCAGCAGCGCCGGGACAGGGGGAACTGAAGCTTTCTTT. Protein product: CASSAGTGGTEAFF.

This chain uses TRBV5-1 with TRBJ2-1, with D perhaps TRBD1 (6 bases). The CDR3 consists of 15 residues. Germline lookup yields CDR1 SGHRS and CDR2 YFSETQ. V dropped 3 bases and J dropped 0 bases, with 10 bases sitting between them. The CDR3 DNA sequence: TGCGCCAGCAGCTCGGGACAAAGCTCCTACAATGAGCAGTTCTTC. Amino acid sequence: CASSSGQSSYNEQFF.

The rearrangement joins TRBV5-1 to TRBJ1-2; a weak D match, TRBD1 (6 bases). Germline CDR1 is SGHRS and CDR2 is YFSETQ. The CDR3 is 15 residues long. The V end lost 7 bases, the J end lost 0 bases, and 16 bases lay between the germline ends. The CDR3 DNA reads TGCGCCAGCCGAACAGGGCCTACCTCTAACTATGGCTACACCTTC. Amino acid sequence: CASRTGPTSNYGYTF.

This clone was detected a few times. The CDR3 here is CASTPRDRGRRTGNTIYF. In DNA form, the CDR3 reads TGTGCCAGTACCCCCCGGGACAGGGGGCGAAGAACCGGAAACACCATATATTTT. The chain joins TRBV19 to TRBJ1-3; 12 nucleotides line up with TRBD1. Trimming took 7 bases from V and 4 from J; bases not matched to a gene: 14. The length of the CDR3 is 18 residues. Germline V gene sequence: CDR1 LNHDA, CDR2 SQIVND (reference sequence).